This T cell receptor beta chain was documented in a study of T cells expressing NK-cell markers. Study-wide context: Sorted CD3+CD56+NKG2C+, CD3+CD56+NKG2C- and CD3+CD56-NKG2C+ T cells supplied TCR beta repertoires. There were seven HCMV-seropositive donors and one seronegative donor among the eight sequenced.

Researchers built TCR beta cDNA using 5'RACE template switching with UMIs. Each CDR3 protein gets one entry in TCRdb, which reprocessed the 5' RACE reads and gives no DNA. This specimen shows 160,000 or so distinct CDR3 sequences; the ten leading clones hold under 20%. As to this clonotype: As yet, its antigen is unknown.

Notes on the study in general: It was still unclear whether expanded NKG2C+ T cell clones were HCMV specific.

CDR1 and CDR2 (germline): SGHRS, YFSETQ. There are 15 residues in the CDR3. This TCR came from a woman between 18 and 75 years old in good health. The chain couples TRBV5-1 to TRBJ2-1. The sequencing input was blood T cells: a sorted CD56 or NKG2C T cell subset, CD4+ or CD8+ T cells, or bulk PBMC T cells (not recorded which). CDR3 sequence reads: CASRTTGGPYNEQFF.